The 21 T cell receptor beta chains in this list originate from one sample, sequenced in a study of cytomegalovirus exposure and HLA in healthy donors. The PCR employed 60 Vbeta primers together with 13 Jbeta primers. The data were produced by immunoSEQ multiplex PCR, yet TCRdb's version contains in-frame clones alone and is incomplete. The sample holds 120,000 or so clones, 83% seen once. Sequenced material: PBMCs. All receptors come from a woman aged 40-49 years in good health and CMV-seropositive.

The J gene is TRBJ1-1, the V gene TRBV19; D is unclear. The CDR3 sequence is 15 residues long. CDR1 is LNHDA, CDR2 SQIVND, per germline (reference sequence). V was clipped by 5 bases and J by 2 bases, with 15 bases between them. In DNA, the CDR3 is TGTGCCAGTAGTCAAGAAGCAGACATAAACACTGAAGCTTTCTTT. This codes for CASSQEADINTEAFF. The complete variable domain, with remaining parts taken from reference TRBV19 and TRBJ1-1, reads DGGITQSPKYLFRKEGQNVTLSCEQNLNHDAMYWYRQDPGQGLRLIYYSQIVNDFQKGDIAEGYSVSREKKESFPLTVTSAQKNPTAFYLCASSQEADINTEAFFGQGTRLTVV.

The rearrangement uses TRBV10-2 and TRBJ1-5; tentative D call: TRBD1 (6 bases). Germline CDR1 WSHSY, CDR2 SAAADI. Deletions cut 0 bases from V and 4 bases from J, with 10 bases between. The CDR3 sequence is 15 residues long. The CDR3: CASSESGGQNQPQHF. Written as DNA, the CDR3 is TGCGCCAGCAGTGAGTCAGGGGGTCAGAATCAGCCCCAGCATTTT.

This clone was recorded a few times. V is TRBV4-3 and J is TRBJ2-2, with 12 bases aligning to TRBD1. Germline V gives CDR1 LGHNA, CDR2 YSLEER. The J segment lost 1 base and the V segment lost 1 base, leaving 10 bases of the junction unmatched. This CDR3 region has 20 residues. The CDR3 spells CASSQGVGQGALGNTGELFF. CDR3 bases: TGCGCCAGCAGCCAAGGGGTGGGACAGGGGGCGTTAGGGAACACCGGGGAGCTGTTTTTT.

The genes are TRBV7-9 and TRBJ1-1, with D hard to call. The CDR3 covers 13 residues. Germline V CDR1 and CDR2: SEHNR, FQNEAQ (reference sequence). V dropped 0 bases and J dropped 11 bases, with 13 bases sitting between them. Written as DNA, the CDR3 is TGTGCCAGCAGCTTAGCGCTTTCTCAGGTGGCTTTCTTT. This sequence encodes CASSLALSQVAFF.

The chain recombines TRBV7-3 with TRBJ2-5; D is undetermined. V lost 2 bases, J lost 5 bases, and 9 bases lay in between. The germline V gene has CDR1 SGHTA and CDR2 FQGTGA. The CDR3 is made up of 13 amino acids. This chain's CDR3 is CASSLSTKETQYF. CDR3 sequence (DNA): TGTGCCAGCAGCTTATCAACTAAGGAGACCCAGTACTTC.

The rearrangement links TRBV27 to TRBJ2-1; a weak D match, TRBD1 (6 bases). Trimming removed 3 bases at V and 6 bases at J, with 12 bases between. CDR1 and CDR2 (germline): MNHEY, SMNVEV (reference sequence). The CDR3 covers 14 residues. The CDR3 reads CASSLTRGSNEQFF. In DNA, the CDR3 is TGTGCCAGCAGTTTGACCAGGGGTTCCAATGAGCAGTTCTTC.

This clone has only one observation. The genes are TRBV6-5 and TRBJ2-2; maybe TRBD1 (5 bases). Germline CDR1 and CDR2: MNHEY and SVGAGI. Trimming removed 3 bases at V and 4 bases at J, with 9 bases between. This CDR3 has 14 residues. The CDR3 bases are TGTGCCAGCAGTTATGGACATAGCACCGGGGAGCTGTTTTTT. Residues: CASSYGHSTGELFF.

This chain connects TRBV5-4 to TRBJ2-5, with 8 bases that match TRBD2. The CDR3 totals 15 residues. Germline CDR1 is SGHNT and CDR2 is YYREEE (reference sequence). The ends lost 5 bases at V and 4 bases at J; junction bases unmatched: 10. CDR3 coding DNA: TGTGCCAGCAGTCTGACGGGAGGGCCAGGAGAGACCCAGTACTTC. This sequence encodes CASSLTGGPGETQYF.

V is TRBV30 and J is TRBJ1-3; 7 nucleotides match TRBD1. With V trimmed by 6 bases and J by 4 bases, 6 bases remained unmatched. Germline CDR1 reads GTSNPN; CDR2 reads SVGIG (reference sequence). The CDR3 runs to 13 residues. DNA for the CDR3: TGTGCCTGCGCGACAGGGATAGGAAACACCATATATTTT. It encodes CACATGIGNTIYF.

The chain recombines TRBV6-4 with TRBJ2-1; 8 bases are a match to TRBD1. This CDR3 is 13 amino acids long. V lost 4 bases, J lost 7 bases, and 3 bases stayed unmatched. CDR1 is MRHNA and CDR2 is SNTAGT in the germline V gene. CDR3 loop: CASSGGDRNEQFF. For the CDR3, the DNA is TGTGCCAGCAGTGGGGGGGACAGGAATGAGCAGTTCTTC.

This clone has more than one count but fewer than ten. The chain links TRBV12-5 to TRBJ1-2; D is uncertain. CDR1 and CDR2 (germline): LGHNT, FRNRAP. V was clipped by 4 bases and J by 8 bases, with 14 bases between them. This CDR3 contains 13 residues. This CDR3 reads CASGYGRGEGYTF. CDR3 DNA: TGTGCTAGTGGTTACGGGAGAGGTGAAGGCTACACCTTC.

The chain carries TRBV9 and TRBJ2-5, with 12 bases matching TRBD2. V lost 0 bases, J lost 5 bases, and 2 bases stayed unmatched. Per germline, CDR1 SGDLS and CDR2 YYNGEE. The CDR3 has 15 residues. This CDR3 reads CASSVGLAGGETQYF. In DNA, the CDR3 is TGTGCCAGCAGCGTAGGGCTAGCGGGAGGGGAGACCCAGTACTTC.

J is TRBJ2-7 and V is TRBV11-2, with D perhaps TRBD1 (7 bases). V lost 2 bases, J lost 2 bases, and 10 bases lay in between. The CDR3 is 14 residues long. Germline assignment: CDR1 SGHAT and CDR2 FQNNGV. The CDR3 DNA sequence: TGTGCCAGCAGCTTACAGGGGGGTGCCTACGAGCAGTACTTC. As protein: CASSLQGGAYEQYF. Filled out from reference TRBV11-2 and TRBJ2-7, the complete variable domain reads EAGVAQSPRYKIIEKRQSVAFWCNPISGHATLYWYQQILGQGPKLLIQFQNNGVVDDSQLPKDRFSAERLKGVDSTLKIQPAKLEDSAVYLCASSLQGGAYEQYFGPGTRLTVT.

This chain uses TRBV4-1 with TRBJ1-4; perhaps TRBD1 as D (5 bases). The CDR3 length is 11 residues. The germline V and J ends were trimmed by 5 bases and 10 bases, with 8 bases remaining between them. Germline CDR1 reads MGHRA; CDR2 reads YSYEKL. This chain's CDR3 is CASSTQGKLFF. The CDR3 nucleotides read TGCGCCAGCAGCACGCAGGGAAAACTGTTTTTT.

This clone occurred once. The chain carries TRBV5-1 and TRBJ2-1; the match to TRBD2 covers 11 bases. CDR3 length: 15 residues. Germline V gene lookup returns CDR1 SGHRS and CDR2 YFSETQ. Trimming cost V 4 bases and J 3 bases; bases outside gene matches: 3. In DNA, the CDR3 is TGCGCCAGCAGCGAGGGACTAGCGGACTACAATGAGCAGTTCTTC. As protein: CASSEGLADYNEQFF.

This CDR3 reads CASSPGLYNEQFF. CDR3 nucleotide sequence: TGTGCCAGCAGCCCGGGACTGTACAATGAGCAGTTCTTC. The chain recombines TRBV9 with TRBJ2-1; possibly TRBD2 for D (6 bases). The germline CDR1 and CDR2 sequences are SGDLS and YYNGEE. The length of the CDR3 is 13 residues. The germline V and J ends were trimmed by 4 bases and 4 bases, with 9 bases remaining between them.

This clone has a single count. The rearrangement uses TRBV4-1 and TRBJ2-3, with 11 positions matching TRBD2. V shed 2 bases and J 2 bases; nucleotides not matched to a gene: 9. The CDR3 runs to 18 residues. Per germline, CDR1 MGHRA and CDR2 YSYEKL. The CDR3 region has the DNA TGCGCCAGCAGCCAACTCCCGACTAGCGGGATTTCCACAGATACGCAGTATTTT. As protein: CASSQLPTSGISTDTQYF.

The table lists this clone with a few counts. The chain uses TRBV7-8 and TRBJ1-1; D gene ambiguous. Germline CDR1 and CDR2: SGHVS and FQNEAQ. The germline V and J ends were trimmed by 0 bases and 11 bases, with 10 bases remaining between them. The CDR3 is 12 amino acids. Here the CDR3 DNA reads TGTGCCAGCAGCTTAGCCAGAGGAGGGGCTTTCTTT. Its protein product is CASSLARGGAFF.

The J gene is TRBJ2-7, the V gene TRBV28; TRBD1 might be the D (5 bases). Germline V gene sequence: CDR1 MDHEN, CDR2 SYDVKM. V gave up 6 bases and J gave up 6 bases, with 18 bases separating them. The CDR3 sequence is 14 residues long. The chain's CDR3 is CASSQFDGHAEQYF. CDR3 nucleotides: TGTGCCAGCAGCCAATTCGACGGACACGCCGAGCAGTACTTC.

This clone was detected only a few times. Written as DNA, the CDR3 is TGCGCCAGCAGCCAAGTTTCCGGGACTAGCGGGAGAGAGACAGATACGCAGTATTTT. Encoded protein: CASSQVSGTSGRETDTQYF. The chain links TRBV4-1 to TRBJ2-3, with 14 bases aligning to TRBD2. The CDR3 loop spans 19 amino acids. After removal of 1 base from V and 3 bases from J, the junction contained 9 bases not matched to a gene. Looked up from germline, CDR1 is MGHRA and CDR2 is YSYEKL.

The chain uses TRBV7-9 and TRBJ1-3; 10 bases match TRBD1. V gave up 4 bases and J gave up 4 bases; unmatched junction bases: 10. This CDR3 has 17 residues. Germline V gene data show CDR1 as SEHNR and CDR2 as FQNEAQ (reference sequence). For the CDR3, the DNA is TGTGCCAGCAGCTCAAACTCGGACAGGGGGTTAGGAAACACCATATATTTT. Protein product: CASSSNSDRGLGNTIYF. The whole variable domain, remainder taken from reference TRBV7-9 and TRBJ1-3, is DTGVSQNPRHKITKRGQNVTFRCDPISEHNRLYWYRQTLGQGPEFLTYFQNEAQLEKSRLLSDRFSAERPKGSFSTLEIQRTEQGDSAMYLCASSSNSDRGLGNTIYFGEGSWLTVV.